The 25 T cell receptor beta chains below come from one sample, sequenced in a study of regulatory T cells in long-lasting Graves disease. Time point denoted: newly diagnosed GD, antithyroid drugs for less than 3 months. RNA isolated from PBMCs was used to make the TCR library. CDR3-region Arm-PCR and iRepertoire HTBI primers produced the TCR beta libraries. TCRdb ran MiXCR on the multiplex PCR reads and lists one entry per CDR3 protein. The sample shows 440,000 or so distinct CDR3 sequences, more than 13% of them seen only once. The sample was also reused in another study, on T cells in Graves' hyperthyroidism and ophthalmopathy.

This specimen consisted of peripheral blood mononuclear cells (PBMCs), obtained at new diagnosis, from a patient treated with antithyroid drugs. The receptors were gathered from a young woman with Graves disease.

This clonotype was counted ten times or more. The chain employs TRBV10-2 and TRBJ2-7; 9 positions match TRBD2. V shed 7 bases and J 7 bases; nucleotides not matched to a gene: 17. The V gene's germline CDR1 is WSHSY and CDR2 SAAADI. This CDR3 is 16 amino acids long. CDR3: CASKGSLAGETREQYF. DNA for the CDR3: TGCGCCAGCAAGGGATCCTTAGCGGGAGAGACTCGAGAGCAGTACTTC.

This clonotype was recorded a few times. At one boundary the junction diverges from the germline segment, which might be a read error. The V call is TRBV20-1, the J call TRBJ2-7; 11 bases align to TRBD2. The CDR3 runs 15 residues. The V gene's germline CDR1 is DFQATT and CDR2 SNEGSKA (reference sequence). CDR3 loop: CSLTSGNRRSDEQYF. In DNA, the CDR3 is TGTTCCTTGACTAGCGGGAATCGCCGGTCCGACGAGCAGTACTTC.

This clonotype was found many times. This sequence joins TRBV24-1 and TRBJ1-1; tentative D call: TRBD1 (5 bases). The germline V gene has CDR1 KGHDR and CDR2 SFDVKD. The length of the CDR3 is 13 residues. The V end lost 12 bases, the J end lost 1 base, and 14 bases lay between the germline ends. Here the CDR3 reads CAARSTGNTEAFF. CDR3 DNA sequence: TGTGCCGCCCGATCTACAGGGAACACTGAAGCTTTCTTT.

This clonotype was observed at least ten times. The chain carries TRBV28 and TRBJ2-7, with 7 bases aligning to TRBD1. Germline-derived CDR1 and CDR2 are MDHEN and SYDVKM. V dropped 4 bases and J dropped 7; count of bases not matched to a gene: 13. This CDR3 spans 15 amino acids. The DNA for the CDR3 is TGTGCCAGCAGTTATCCTCACACAGGGGTAGGGGAGCAGTACTTC. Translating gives CASSYPHTGVGEQYF.

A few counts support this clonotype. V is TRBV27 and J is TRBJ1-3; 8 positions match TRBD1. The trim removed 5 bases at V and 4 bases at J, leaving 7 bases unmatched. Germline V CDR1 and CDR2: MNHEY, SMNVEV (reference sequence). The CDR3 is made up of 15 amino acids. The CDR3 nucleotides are TGTGCCAGCAGTCCAAGGGGACAGGTGGGAAACACCATATATTTT. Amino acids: CASSPRGQVGNTIYF.

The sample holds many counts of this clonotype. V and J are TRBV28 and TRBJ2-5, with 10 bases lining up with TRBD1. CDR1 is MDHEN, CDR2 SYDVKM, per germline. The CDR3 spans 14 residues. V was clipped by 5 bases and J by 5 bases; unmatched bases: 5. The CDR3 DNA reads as TGTGCCAGCAGTACTGACAGGGGGCCCGAGACCCAGTACTTC. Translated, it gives CASSTDRGPETQYF.

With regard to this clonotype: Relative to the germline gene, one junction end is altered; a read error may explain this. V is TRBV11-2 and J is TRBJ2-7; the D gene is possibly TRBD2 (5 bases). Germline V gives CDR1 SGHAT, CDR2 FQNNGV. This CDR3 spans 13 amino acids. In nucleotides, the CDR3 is TGCGCCAGCAGCCAAGTAGCGATGGGCGAGCAGTACTTC. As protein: CASSQVAMGEQYF.

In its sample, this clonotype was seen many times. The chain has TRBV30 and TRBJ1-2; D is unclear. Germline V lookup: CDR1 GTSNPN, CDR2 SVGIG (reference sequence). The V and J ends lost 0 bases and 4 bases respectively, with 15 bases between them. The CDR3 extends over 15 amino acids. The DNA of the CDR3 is TGTGCCTGGAGTGTCCCCCCGGGTCCCGGCTATGGCTACACCTTC. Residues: CAWSVPPGPGYGYTF.

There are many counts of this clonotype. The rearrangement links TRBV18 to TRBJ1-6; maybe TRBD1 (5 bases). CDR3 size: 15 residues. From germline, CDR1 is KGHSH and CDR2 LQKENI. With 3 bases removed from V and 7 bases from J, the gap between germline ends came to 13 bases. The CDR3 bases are TGTGCCAGCTCACCGGCTTTCGGGACCAATTCACCCCTCCACTTT. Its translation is CASSPAFGTNSPLHF.

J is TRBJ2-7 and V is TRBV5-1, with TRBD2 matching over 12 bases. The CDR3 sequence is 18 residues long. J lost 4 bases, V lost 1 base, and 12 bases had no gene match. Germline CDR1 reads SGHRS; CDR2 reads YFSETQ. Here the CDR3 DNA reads TGCGCCAGCAGCTTGACCCGGACTAGCGGGACTACAACTTACGAGCAGTACTTC. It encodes CASSLTRTSGTTTYEQYF. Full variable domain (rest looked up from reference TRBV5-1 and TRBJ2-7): KAGVTQTPRYLIKTRGQQVTLSCSPISGHRSVSWYQQTPGQGLQFLFEYFSETQRNKGNFPGRFSGRQFSNSRSEMNVSTLELGDSALYLCASSLTRTSGTTTYEQYFGPGTRLTVT.

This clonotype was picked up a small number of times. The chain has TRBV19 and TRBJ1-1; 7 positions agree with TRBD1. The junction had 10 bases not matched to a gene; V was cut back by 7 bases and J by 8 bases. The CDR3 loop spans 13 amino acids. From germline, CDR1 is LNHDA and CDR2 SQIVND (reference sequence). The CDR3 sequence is CASKWGGQQEAFF. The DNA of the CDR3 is TGTGCCAGTAAGTGGGGGGGACAGCAAGAAGCTTTCTTT. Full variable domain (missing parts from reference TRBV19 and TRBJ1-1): DGGITQSPKYLFRKEGQNVTLSCEQNLNHDAMYWYRQDPGQGLRLIYYSQIVNDFQKGDIAEGYSVSREKKESFPLTVTSAQKNPTAFYLCASKWGGQQEAFFGQGTRLTVV.

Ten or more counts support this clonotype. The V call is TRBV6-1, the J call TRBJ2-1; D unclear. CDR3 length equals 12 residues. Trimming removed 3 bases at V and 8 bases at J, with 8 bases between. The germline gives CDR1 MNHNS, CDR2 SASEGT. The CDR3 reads CASSDHLDEQFF. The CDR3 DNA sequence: TGTGCCAGCAGTGATCATCTCGATGAGCAGTTCTTC.

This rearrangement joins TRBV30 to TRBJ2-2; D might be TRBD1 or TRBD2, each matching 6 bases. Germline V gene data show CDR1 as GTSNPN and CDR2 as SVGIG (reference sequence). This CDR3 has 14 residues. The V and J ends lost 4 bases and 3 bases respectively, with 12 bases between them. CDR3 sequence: CAWNFRGDTGELFF. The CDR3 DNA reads TGTGCCTGGAATTTTAGGGGGGACACCGGGGAGCTGTTTTTT.

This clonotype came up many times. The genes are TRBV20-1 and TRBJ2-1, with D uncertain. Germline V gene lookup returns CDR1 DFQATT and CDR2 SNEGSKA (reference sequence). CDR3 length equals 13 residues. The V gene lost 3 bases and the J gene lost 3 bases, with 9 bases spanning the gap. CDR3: CSARGPIYNEQFF. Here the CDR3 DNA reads TGCAGTGCTAGGGGCCCAATCTACAATGAGCAGTTCTTC.

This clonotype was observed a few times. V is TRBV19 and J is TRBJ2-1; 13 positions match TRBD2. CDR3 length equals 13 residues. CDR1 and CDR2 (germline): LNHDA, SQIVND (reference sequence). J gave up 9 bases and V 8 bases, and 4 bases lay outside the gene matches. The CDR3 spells CASGLAGAGEQFF. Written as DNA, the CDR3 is TGTGCCAGTGGACTAGCGGGAGCGGGTGAGCAGTTCTTC. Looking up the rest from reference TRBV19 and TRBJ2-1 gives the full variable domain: DGGITQSPKYLFRKEGQNVTLSCEQNLNHDAMYWYRQDPGQGLRLIYYSQIVNDFQKGDIAEGYSVSREKKESFPLTVTSAQKNPTAFYLCASGLAGAGEQFFGPGTRLTVL.

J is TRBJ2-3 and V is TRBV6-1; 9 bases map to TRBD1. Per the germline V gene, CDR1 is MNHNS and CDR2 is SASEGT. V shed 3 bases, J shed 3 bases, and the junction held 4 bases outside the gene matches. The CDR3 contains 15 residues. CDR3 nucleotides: TGTGCCAGCAGTGAGGTGGGACAGGGAACAGATACGCAGTATTTT. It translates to CASSEVGQGTDTQYF.

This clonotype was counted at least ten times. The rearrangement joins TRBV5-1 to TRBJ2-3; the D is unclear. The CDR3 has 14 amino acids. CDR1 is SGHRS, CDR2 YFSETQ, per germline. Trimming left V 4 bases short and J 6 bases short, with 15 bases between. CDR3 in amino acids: CASSRPDSVDTQYF. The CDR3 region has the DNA TGCGCCAGCAGCCGACCTGACTCGGTGGATACGCAGTATTTT.

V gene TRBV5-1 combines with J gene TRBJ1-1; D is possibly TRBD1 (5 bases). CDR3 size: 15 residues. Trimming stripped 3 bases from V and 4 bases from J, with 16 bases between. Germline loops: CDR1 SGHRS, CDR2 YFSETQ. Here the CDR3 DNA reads TGCGCCAGCAGCTCGACAGCGCCGGCGAGCACTGAAGCTTTCTTT. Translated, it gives CASSSTAPASTEAFF.

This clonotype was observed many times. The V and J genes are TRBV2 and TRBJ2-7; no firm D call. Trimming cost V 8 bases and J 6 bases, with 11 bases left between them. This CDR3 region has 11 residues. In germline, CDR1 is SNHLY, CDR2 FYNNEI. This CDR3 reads CASGNLIEQYF. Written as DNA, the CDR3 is TGTGCCAGCGGGAACCTCATCGAGCAGTACTTC.

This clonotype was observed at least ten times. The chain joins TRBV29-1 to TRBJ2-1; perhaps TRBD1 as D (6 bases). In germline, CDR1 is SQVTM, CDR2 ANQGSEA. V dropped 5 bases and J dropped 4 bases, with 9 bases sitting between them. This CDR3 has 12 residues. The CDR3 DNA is TGCAGCGTTATAGGGGGTTACAATGAGCAGTTCTTC. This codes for CSVIGGYNEQFF.

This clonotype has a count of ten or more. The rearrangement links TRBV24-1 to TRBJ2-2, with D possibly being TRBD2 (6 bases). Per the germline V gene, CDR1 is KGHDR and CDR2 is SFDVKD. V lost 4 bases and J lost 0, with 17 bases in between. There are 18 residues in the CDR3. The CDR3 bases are TGTGCCACCAGTGACCCGTGGGGACTGGGGACGAACACCGGGGAGCTGTTTTTT. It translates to CATSDPWGLGTNTGELFF.

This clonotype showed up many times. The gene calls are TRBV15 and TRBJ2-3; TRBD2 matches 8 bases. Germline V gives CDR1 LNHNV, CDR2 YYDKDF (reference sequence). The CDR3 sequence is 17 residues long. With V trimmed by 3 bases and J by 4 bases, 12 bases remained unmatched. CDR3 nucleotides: TGTGCCACCAGCAGTGGAATGTGGCTAGCGGGCGCAGATACGCAGTATTTT. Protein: CATSSGMWLAGADTQYF.

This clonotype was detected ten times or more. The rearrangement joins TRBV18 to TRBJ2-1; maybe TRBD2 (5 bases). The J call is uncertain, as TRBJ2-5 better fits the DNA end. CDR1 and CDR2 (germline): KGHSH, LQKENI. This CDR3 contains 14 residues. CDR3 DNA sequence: TGTGCCAGCTCACCAACGGTGGAGGTGGAGACCCAGTACTTC. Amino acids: CASSPTVEVETQYF.

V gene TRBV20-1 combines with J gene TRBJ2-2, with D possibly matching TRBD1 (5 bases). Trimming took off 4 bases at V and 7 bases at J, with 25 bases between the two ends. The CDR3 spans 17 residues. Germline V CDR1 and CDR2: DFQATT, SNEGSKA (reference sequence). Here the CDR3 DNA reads TGCAGTGCTATCCCGGTGATGGCAGGGCTCGAACACGGGGAGCTGTTTTTT. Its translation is CSAIPVMAGLEHGELFF.

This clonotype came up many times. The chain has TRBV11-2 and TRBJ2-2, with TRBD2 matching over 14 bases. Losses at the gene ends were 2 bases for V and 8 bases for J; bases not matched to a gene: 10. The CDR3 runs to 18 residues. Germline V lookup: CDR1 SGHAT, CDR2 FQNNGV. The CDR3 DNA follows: TGTGCCAGCAGCTTATTGGGGACTAGCGGGAGTACGGATGGGGAGCTGTTTTTT. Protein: CASSLLGTSGSTDGELFF.